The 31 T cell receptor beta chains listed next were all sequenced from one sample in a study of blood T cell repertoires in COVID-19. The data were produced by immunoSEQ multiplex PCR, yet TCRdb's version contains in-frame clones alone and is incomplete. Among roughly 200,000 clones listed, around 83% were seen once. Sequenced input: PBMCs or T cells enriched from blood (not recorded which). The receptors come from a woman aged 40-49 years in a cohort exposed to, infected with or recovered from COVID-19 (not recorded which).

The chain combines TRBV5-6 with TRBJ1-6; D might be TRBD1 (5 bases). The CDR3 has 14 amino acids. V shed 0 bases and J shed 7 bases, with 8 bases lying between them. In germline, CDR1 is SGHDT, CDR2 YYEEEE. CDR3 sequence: CASSLEGSNSPLHF. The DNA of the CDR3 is TGTGCCAGCAGCTTGGAGGGGTCAAATTCACCCCTCCACTTT.

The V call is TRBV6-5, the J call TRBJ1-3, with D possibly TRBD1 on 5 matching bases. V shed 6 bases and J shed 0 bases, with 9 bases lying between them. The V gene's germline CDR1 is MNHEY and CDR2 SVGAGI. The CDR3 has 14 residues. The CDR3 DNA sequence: TGTGCCAGCAGCGCCGACAGCTCTGGAAACACCATATATTTT. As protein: CASSADSSGNTIYF.

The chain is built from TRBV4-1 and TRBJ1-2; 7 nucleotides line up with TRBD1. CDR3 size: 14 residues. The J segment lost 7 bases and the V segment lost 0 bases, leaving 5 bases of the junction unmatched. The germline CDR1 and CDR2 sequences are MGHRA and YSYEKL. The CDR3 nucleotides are TGCGCCAGCAGCCAAGACCCGACAGGGCTTGGCTACACCTTC. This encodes CASSQDPTGLGYTF.

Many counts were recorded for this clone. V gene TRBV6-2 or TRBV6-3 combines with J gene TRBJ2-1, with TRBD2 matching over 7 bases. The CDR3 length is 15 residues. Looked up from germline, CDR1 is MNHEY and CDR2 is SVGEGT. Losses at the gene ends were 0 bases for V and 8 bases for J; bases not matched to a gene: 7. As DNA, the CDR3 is TGTGCCAGCAGTTACTCGGTAGCGGGTTATGATGAGCAGTTCTTC. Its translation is CASSYSVAGYDEQFF.

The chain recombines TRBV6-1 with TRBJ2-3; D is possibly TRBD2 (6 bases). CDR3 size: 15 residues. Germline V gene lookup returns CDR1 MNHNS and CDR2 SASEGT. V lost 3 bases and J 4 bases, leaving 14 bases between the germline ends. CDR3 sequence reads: CASSERAGGADTQYF. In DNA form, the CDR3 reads TGTGCCAGCAGTGAGAGGGCCGGGGGAGCAGATACGCAGTATTTT.

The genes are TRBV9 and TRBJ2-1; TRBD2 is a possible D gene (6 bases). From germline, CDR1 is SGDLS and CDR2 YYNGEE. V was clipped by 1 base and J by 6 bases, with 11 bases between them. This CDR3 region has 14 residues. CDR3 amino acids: CASSVSQRANEQFF. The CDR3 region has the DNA TGTGCCAGCAGCGTATCCCAGCGGGCCAATGAGCAGTTCTTC.

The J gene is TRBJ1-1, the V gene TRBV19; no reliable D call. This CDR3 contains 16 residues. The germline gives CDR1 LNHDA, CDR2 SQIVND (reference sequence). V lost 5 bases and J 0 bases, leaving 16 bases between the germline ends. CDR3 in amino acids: CASSSLTAYLNTEAFF. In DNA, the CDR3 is TGTGCCAGTAGTTCGTTAACAGCCTACTTGAACACTGAAGCTTTCTTT.

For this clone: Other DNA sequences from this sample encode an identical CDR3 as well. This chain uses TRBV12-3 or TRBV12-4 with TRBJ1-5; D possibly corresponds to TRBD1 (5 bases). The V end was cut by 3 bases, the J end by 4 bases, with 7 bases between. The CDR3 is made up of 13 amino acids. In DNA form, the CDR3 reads TGTGCCAGCAGTTTTGCAGGGAATCAGCCCCAGCATTTT. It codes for CASSFAGNQPQHF.

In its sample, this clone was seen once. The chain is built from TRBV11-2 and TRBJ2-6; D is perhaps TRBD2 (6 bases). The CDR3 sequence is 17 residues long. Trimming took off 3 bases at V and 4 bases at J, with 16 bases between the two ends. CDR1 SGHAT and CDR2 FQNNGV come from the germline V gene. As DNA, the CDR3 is TGTGCCAGCAGCTTGGGAGGCGGCGGAGCAGGGGCCAACGTCCTGACTTTC. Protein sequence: CASSLGGGGAGANVLTF.

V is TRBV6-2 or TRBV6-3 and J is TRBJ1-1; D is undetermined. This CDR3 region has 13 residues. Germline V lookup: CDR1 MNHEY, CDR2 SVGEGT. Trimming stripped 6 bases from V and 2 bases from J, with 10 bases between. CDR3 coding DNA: TGTGCCAGCAGCCTTAGTGGTAACACTGAAGCTTTCTTT. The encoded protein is CASSLSGNTEAFF.

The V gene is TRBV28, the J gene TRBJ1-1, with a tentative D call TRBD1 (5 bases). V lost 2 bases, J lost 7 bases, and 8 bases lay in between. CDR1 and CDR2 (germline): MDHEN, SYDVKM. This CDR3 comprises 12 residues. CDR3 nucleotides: TGTGCCAGCAGTTTAGGGGCTTTTGAAGCTTTCTTT. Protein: CASSLGAFEAFF.

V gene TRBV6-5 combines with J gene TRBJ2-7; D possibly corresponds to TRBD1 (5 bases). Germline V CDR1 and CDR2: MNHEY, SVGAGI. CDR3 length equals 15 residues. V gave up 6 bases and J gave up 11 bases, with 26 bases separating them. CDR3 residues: CASRAKTDWTESKYF. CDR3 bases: TGTGCCAGCAGGGCCAAGACAGATTGGACGGAATCCAAGTACTTC.

Written as DNA, the CDR3 is TGTGCCAGCAGCCAAATTAGCGGGAGCCCCTACGAGCAGTACTTC. Its translation: CASSQISGSPYEQYF. The rearrangement uses TRBV14 and TRBJ2-7; 9 bases match TRBD2. The CDR3 has 15 residues. Unmatched junction bases numbered 4, after V lost 2 bases and J lost 2 bases. The germline V gene encodes CDR1 SGHDN and CDR2 FVKESK.

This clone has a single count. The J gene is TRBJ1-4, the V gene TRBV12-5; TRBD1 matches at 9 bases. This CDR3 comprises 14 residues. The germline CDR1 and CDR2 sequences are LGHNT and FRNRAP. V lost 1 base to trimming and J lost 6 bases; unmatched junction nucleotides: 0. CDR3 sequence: CASGLGDRDEKLFF. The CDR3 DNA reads TGTGCTAGTGGTTTGGGGGACAGGGATGAAAAACTGTTTTTT. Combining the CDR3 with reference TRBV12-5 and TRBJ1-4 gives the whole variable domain DARVTQTPRHKVTEMGQEVTMRCQPILGHNTVFWYRQTMMQGLELLAYFRNRAPLDDSGMPKDRFSAEMPDATLATLKIQPSEPRDSAVYFCASGLGDRDEKLFFGSGTQLSVL.

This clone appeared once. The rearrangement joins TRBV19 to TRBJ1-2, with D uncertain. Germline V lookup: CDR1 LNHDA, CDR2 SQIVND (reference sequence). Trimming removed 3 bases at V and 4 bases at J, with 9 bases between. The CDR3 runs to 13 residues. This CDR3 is CASSIGQTYGYTF. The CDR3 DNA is TGTGCCAGTAGTATTGGGCAGACCTATGGCTACACCTTC. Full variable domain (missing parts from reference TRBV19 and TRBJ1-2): DGGITQSPKYLFRKEGQNVTLSCEQNLNHDAMYWYRQDPGQGLRLIYYSQIVNDFQKGDIAEGYSVSREKKESFPLTVTSAQKNPTAFYLCASSIGQTYGYTFGSGTRLTVV.

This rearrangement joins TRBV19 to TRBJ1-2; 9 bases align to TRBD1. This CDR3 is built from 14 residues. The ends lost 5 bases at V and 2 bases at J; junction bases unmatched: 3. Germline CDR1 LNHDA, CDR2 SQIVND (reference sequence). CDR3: CASSYGQGNYGYTF. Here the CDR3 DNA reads TGTGCCAGTAGTTATGGACAGGGGAACTATGGCTACACCTTC.

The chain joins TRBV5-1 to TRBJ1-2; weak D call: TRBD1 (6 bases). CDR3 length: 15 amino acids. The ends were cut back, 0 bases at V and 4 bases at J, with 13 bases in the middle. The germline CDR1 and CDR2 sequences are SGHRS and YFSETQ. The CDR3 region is CASSLDGQYSYGYTF. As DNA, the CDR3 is TGCGCCAGCAGCTTGGACGGACAGTATAGCTATGGCTACACCTTC.

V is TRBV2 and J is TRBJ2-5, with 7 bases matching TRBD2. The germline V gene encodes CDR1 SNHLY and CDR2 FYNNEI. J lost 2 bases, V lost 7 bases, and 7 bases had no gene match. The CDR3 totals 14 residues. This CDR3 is CASTKGRAQETQYF. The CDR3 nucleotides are TGTGCCAGCACTAAGGGGAGGGCGCAAGAGACCCAGTACTTC.

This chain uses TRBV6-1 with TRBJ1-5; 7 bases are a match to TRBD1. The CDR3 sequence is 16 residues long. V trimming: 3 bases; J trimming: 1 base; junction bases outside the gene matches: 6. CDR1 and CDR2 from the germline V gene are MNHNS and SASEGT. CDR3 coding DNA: TGTGCCAGCAGTGATAACGCCAGGGGGAGCAATCAGCCCCAGCATTTT. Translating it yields CASSDNARGSNQPQHF.

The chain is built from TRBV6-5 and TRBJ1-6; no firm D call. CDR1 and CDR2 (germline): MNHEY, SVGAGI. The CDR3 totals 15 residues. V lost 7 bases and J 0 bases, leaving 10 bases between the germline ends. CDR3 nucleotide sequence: TGTGCCAGCACCGAGACAAGCTCCTATAATTCACCCCTCCACTTT. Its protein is CASTETSSYNSPLHF.

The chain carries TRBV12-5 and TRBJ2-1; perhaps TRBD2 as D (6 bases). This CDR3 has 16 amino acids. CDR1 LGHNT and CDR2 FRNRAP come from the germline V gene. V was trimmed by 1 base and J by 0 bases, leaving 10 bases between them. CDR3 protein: CASGLDRGSSYNEQFF. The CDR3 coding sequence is TGTGCTAGTGGTTTGGACCGGGGGAGCTCCTACAATGAGCAGTTCTTC.

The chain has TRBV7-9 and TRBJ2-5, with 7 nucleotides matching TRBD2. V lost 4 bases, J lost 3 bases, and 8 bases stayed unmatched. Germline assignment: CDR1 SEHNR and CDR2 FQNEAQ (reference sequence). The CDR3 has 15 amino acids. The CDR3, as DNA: TGTGCCAGCAGCTCCCCACTTCTAGCGGAAGAGACCCAGTACTTC. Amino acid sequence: CASSSPLLAEETQYF.

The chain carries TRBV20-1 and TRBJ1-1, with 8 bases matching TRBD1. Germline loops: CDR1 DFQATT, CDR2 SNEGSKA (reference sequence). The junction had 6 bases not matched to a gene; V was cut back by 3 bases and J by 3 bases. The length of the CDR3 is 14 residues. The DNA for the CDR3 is TGCAGTGCTAGTCCCGTGGACAGGGACACTGAAGCTTTCTTT. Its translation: CSASPVDRDTEAFF.

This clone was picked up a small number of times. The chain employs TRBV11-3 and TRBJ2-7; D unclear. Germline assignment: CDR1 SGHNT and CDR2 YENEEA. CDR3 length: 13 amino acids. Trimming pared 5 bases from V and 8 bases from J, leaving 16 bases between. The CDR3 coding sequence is TGTGCCAGCAGCCTCGCGTCCTCTACGAAGCAGTACTTC. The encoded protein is CASSLASSTKQYF.

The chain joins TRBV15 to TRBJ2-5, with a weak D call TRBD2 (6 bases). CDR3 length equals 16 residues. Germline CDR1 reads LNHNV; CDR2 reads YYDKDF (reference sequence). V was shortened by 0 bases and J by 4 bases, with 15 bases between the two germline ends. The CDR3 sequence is CATSRDNPGVRETQYF. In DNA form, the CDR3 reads TGTGCCACCAGCAGAGATAATCCGGGAGTGCGAGAGACCCAGTACTTC.

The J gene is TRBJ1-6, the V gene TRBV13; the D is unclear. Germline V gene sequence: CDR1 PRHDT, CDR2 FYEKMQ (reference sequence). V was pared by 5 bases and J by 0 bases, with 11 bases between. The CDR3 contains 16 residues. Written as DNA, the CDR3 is TGTGCCAGCAGCCCTCTCGGGAGCTCCTATAATTCACCCCTCCACTTT. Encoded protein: CASSPLGSSYNSPLHF.

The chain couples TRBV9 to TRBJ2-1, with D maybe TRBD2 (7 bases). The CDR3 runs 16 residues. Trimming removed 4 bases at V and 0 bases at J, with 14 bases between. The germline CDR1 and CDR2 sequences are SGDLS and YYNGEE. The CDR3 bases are TGTGCCAGCAGCCCGGGGGGCGGGAGCTCCTACAATGAGCAGTTCTTC. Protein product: CASSPGGGSSYNEQFF.

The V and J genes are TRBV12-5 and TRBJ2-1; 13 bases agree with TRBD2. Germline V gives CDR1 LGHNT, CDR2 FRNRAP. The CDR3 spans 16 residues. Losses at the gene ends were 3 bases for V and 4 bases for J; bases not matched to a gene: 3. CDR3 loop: CASGFTGLAGYNEQFF. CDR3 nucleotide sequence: TGTGCTAGTGGTTTTACGGGACTAGCGGGATACAATGAGCAGTTCTTC.

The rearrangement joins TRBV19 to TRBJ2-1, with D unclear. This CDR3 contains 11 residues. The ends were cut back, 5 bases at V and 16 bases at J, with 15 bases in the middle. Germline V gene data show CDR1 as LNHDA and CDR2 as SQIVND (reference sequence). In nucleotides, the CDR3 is TGTGCCAGTAGTTACAGTGCTTCACAATTCTTC. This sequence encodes CASSYSASQFF.

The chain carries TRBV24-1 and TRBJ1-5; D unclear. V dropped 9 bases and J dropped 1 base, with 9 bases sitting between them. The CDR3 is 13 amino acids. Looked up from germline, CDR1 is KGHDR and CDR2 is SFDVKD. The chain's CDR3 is CATARSSNQPQHF. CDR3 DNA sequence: TGTGCCACCGCCCGGAGCAGCAATCAGCCCCAGCATTTT.

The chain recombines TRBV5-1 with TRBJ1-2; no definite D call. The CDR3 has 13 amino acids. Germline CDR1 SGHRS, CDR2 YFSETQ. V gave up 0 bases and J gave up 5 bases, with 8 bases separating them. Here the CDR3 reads CASSLVGGYGYTF. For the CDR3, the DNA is TGCGCCAGCAGCTTGGTGGGAGGTTATGGCTACACCTTC.